Described below is a single T cell receptor (beta chain) sequence and its context. This specimen comes from a study of monozygotic twins with inflammatory bowel disease. TCRdb re-called the 5' RACE reads; one entry per CDR3 protein, DNA not given. The sample spans approximately 330,000 distinct CDR3 sequences; the ten largest clones claim 2% to 2.5%. CDR1 and CDR2 (germline): SGHTA, FQGNSA. The CDR3 sequence is 15 residues long. This chain connects TRBV7-2 to TRBJ1-1; there is no DNA to check the TCRdb D call of TRBD1. The TCR was taken from a human donor with ulcerative colitis or Crohn's disease, or a healthy co-twin of an affected twin (not recorded which). Material for sequencing was blood. The CDR3 region is CASTLQGGLNTEAFF.